Listed here are 2 T cell receptor beta chains from one sample, sequenced in a study of Graves' ophthalmopathy and Graves' hyperthyroidism. As the template, RNA transcripts were used to amplify TCR beta CDR3 regions. HTBI primers served in a first-round RT-PCR, which a second-round multiplex PCR followed. One entry per CDR3 protein, called by TCRdb with MiXCR from the multiplex PCR reads. The sample has about 550,000 distinct CDR3 sequences; under 45% are singletons. Material for sequencing was peripheral blood or thyroid tissue (not recorded which). The receptors originated from an adult man with Graves' hyperthyroidism.

This clonotype was picked up one time. The J gene is TRBJ2-7, the V gene TRBV7-9, with 8 bases matching TRBD2. Germline CDR1 reads SEHNR; CDR2 reads FQNEAQ (reference sequence). V was pared by 5 bases and J by 10 bases, with 4 bases of the junction left unmatched. This CDR3 comprises 11 residues. The CDR3 DNA reads as TGTGCCAGCAGCCGGGGGGGCCCCCAGTACTTC. It encodes CASSRGGPQYF.

This clonotype has a handful of counts. Since a much larger clone is just one base distant, this may be a read error. The chain employs TRBV7-9 and TRBJ1-2, with 10 bases lining up with TRBD1. The trim removed 5 bases at V and 9 bases at J, leaving 12 bases unmatched. Germline loops: CDR1 SEHNR, CDR2 FQNEAQ (reference sequence). The CDR3 loop spans 15 amino acids. Here the CDR3 DNA reads TGTGCCAGCAGCCCCGTGGTCGGGACAGGGGAAAGCTACACCTTC. Translated, it gives CASSPVVGTGESYTF.